The clone carrying this TCR beta chain was observed a single time. The antigen remains undetermined. TCRdb itself ran the RT-PCR reads through MiXCR, one entry per CDR3 protein. This sample carries 500,000 to 600,000 distinct CDR3 sequences, about 17% of them seen once, and the ten largest clones take 2.5% to 3.5%. This entry comes from a study of response to subunit inactivated influenza vaccine. Whole-study results and caveats: Authors suggested seasonal influenza vaccinations each recruit few new T cells.

Germline loops: CDR1 SQVTM, CDR2 ANQGSEA. The CDR3 is 13 residues long. V lost 4 bases to trimming and J lost 5 bases, with 14 bases between them. Sequencing used CD4+ T cells sorted from PBMCs, obtained less than 30 months after vaccination. The rearrangement links TRBV29-1 to TRBJ2-5; D is possibly TRBD1 or TRBD2 (6 bases each). This clonotype was obtained from a man between 45 and 75 years old who received an inactivated influenza vaccine. DNA for the CDR3: TGCAGCGTTGGGAGGGGAACAGGGGAGACCCAGTACTTC. Its translation is CSVGRGTGETQYF.